These 5 T cell receptor beta chains share one sample of origin, sequenced in a study of Ad26.COV2.S vaccination and SARS-CoV-2 variants. Sequencing was performed with immunoSEQ multiplex PCR; in TCRdb, only in-frame clones are kept and a portion is missing. This repertoire shows hundreds of thousands of clones, roughly nine tenths found once; its top ten account for about 1.5%. Treatment denoted: some 20 received Ad26.COV2.S at low or high dose, single or two shots; several received placebo; per-sample allocation not given. The investigators took samples on day 63 after the first vaccine or placebo injection. The sample in question was peripheral blood, obtained in a trial of Ad26.COV2.S vaccine versus placebo. Every receptor here comes from a person between 18 and 59 years old who received the Ad26.COV2.S COVID-19 vaccine or a placebo.

The chain employs TRBV30 and TRBJ2-7; the match to TRBD1 covers 9 bases. Germline V gene lookup returns CDR1 GTSNPN and CDR2 SVGIG (reference sequence). The CDR3 spans 15 residues. After removal of 0 bases from V and 5 bases from J, the junction contained 8 bases not matched to a gene. Here the CDR3 reads CAWSVQGQGRNEQYF. The CDR3, as DNA: TGTGCCTGGAGTGTACAGGGACAGGGTAGGAACGAGCAGTACTTC.

The chain joins TRBV5-1 to TRBJ1-6; D perhaps matches TRBD1 (6 bases). This CDR3 region has 16 residues. Trimming pared 0 bases from V and 7 bases from J, leaving 14 bases between. Germline V gene lookup returns CDR1 SGHRS and CDR2 YFSETQ. The CDR3 nucleotides read TGCGCCAGCAGCTTGGTGCTTGGGGGCCCCAATTCACCCCTCCACTTT. As protein: CASSLVLGGPNSPLHF.

The chain joins TRBV11-2 to TRBJ2-1, with 13 bases fitting TRBD2. This CDR3 spans 15 amino acids. CDR1 is SGHAT, CDR2 FQNNGV, per germline. The ends lost 5 bases at V and 5 bases at J; junction bases unmatched: 3. The CDR3 sequence is CASSIGTSGDNEQFF. The CDR3 DNA is TGTGCCAGCAGCATTGGGACTAGCGGGGACAATGAGCAGTTCTTC. Combining the CDR3 with reference TRBV11-2 and TRBJ2-1 gives the whole variable domain EAGVAQSPRYKIIEKRQSVAFWCNPISGHATLYWYQQILGQGPKLLIQFQNNGVVDDSQLPKDRFSAERLKGVDSTLKIQPAKLEDSAVYLCASSIGTSGDNEQFFGPGTRLTVL.

The V and J genes are TRBV29-1 and TRBJ1-2; D is undetermined. CDR1 SQVTM and CDR2 ANQGSEA come from the germline V gene. The CDR3 runs to 13 residues. V was clipped by 3 bases and J by 4 bases, with 12 bases between them. CDR3 loop: CSVDKGLSYGYTF. As DNA, the CDR3 is TGCAGCGTTGATAAGGGTCTTAGCTATGGCTACACCTTC.

CDR3 in amino acids: CSASTPSGGRNEQFF. CDR3 DNA sequence: TGCAGTGCTAGTACCCCTAGCGGGGGTAGGAATGAGCAGTTCTTC. The chain has TRBV20-1 and TRBJ2-1, with 10 bases fitting TRBD2. Germline lookup yields CDR1 DFQATT and CDR2 SNEGSKA (reference sequence). The ends lost 3 bases at V and 7 bases at J; junction bases unmatched: 9. The CDR3 length is 15 residues.